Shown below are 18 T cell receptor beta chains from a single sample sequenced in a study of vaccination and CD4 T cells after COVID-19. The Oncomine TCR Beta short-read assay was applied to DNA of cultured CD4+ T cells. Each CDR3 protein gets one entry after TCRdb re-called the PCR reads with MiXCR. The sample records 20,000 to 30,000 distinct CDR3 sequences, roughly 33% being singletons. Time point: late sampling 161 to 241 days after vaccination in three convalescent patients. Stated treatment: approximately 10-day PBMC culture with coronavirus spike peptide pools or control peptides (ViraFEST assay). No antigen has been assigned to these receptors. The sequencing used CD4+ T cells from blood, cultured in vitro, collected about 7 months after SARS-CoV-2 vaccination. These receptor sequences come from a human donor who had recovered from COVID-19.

CDR3 coding DNA: TGTGCCAGGCGACAGGGATTCGGTCAGCCCCAGCATTTT. Protein sequence: CARRQGFGQPQHF. This chain joins TRBV9 and TRBJ1-5; 7 bases agree with TRBD1. CDR1 is SGDLS and CDR2 is YYNGEE in the germline V gene. The CDR3 is 13 residues long. J was trimmed by 6 bases and V by 8 bases; bases with no gene match: 8. Full variable domain (remainder filled in from reference TRBV9 and TRBJ1-5): DSGVTQTPKHLITATGQRVTLRCSPRSGDLSVYWYQQSLDQGLQFLIQYYNGEERAKGNILERFSAQQFPDLHSELNLSSLELGDSALYFCARRQGFGQPQHFGDGTRLSIL.

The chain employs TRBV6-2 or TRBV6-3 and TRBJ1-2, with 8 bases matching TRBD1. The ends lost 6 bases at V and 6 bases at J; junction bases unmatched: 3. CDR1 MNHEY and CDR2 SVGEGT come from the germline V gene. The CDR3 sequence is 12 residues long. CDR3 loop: CASRKTGDGYTF. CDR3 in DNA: TGTGCCAGCAGAAAGACAGGGGATGGCTACACCTTC.

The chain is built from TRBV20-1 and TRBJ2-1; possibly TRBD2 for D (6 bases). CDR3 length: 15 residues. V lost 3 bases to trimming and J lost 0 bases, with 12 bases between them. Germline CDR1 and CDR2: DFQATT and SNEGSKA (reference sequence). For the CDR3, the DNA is TGCAGTGCTAGTAGGGCGGGGAGCTCCTACAATGAGCAGTTCTTC. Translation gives CSASRAGSSYNEQFF.

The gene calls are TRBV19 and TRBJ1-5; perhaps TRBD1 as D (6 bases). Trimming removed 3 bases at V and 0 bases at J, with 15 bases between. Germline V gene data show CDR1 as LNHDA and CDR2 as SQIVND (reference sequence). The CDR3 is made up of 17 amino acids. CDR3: CASSIPGGGNSNQPQHF. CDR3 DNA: TGTGCCAGTAGTATCCCCGGGGGCGGAAATAGCAATCAGCCCCAGCATTTT.

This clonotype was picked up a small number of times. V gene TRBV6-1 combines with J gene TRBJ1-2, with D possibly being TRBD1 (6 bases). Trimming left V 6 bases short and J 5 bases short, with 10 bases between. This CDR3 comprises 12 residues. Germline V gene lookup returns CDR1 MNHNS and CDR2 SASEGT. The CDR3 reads CASRRDTYGYTF. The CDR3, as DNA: TGTGCCAGCAGAAGGGACACGTATGGCTACACCTTC.

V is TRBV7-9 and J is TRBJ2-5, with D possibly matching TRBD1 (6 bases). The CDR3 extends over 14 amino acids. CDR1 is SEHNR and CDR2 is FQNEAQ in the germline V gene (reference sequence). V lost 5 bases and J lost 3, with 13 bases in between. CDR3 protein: CASSLQQGEETQYF. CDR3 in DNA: TGTGCCAGCAGCCTCCAACAGGGAGAAGAGACCCAGTACTTC.

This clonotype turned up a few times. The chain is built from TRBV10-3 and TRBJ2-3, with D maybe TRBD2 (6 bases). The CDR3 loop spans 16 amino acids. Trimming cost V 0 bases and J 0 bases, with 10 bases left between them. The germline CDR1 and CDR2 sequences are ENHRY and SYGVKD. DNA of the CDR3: TGTGCCATCAGTGAGTCGCCGGGAGCCAGCACAGATACGCAGTATTTT. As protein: CAISESPGASTDTQYF.

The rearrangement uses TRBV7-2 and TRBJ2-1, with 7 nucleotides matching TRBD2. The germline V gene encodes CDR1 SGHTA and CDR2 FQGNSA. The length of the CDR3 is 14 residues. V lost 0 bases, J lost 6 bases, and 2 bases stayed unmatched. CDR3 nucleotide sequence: TGTGCCAGCAGCTTAGCGACTAGCTGCAATGAGCAGTTCTTC. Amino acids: CASSLATSCNEQFF.

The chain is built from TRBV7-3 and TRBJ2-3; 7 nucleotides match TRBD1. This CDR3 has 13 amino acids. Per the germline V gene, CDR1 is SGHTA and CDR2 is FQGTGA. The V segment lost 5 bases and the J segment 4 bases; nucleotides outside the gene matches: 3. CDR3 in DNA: TGTGCCAGCAGCCCAGGACAGGCAGATACGCAGTATTTT. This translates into CASSPGQADTQYF.

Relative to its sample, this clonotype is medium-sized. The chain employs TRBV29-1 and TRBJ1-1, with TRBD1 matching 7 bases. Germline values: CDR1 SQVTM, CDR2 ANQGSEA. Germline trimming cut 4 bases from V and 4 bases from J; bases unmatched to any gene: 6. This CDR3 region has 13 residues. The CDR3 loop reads CSVGDRAGTEAFF. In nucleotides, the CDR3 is TGCAGCGTTGGAGACAGGGCGGGCACTGAAGCTTTCTTT.

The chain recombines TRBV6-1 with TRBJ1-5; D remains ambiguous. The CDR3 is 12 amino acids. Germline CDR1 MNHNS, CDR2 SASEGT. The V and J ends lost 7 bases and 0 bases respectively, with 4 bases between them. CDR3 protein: CASTGSNQPQHF. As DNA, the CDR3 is TGTGCCAGCACTGGTAGCAATCAGCCCCAGCATTTT.

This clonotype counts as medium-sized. CDR3 DNA: TGTGCCAGCAGTCGGACGGGTTCCTACGAGCAGTACTTC. Its protein is CASSRTGSYEQYF. This rearrangement joins TRBV6-1 to TRBJ2-7; D not resolved. Germline V gene data show CDR1 as MNHNS and CDR2 as SASEGT. Deletions cut 5 bases from V and 1 base from J, with 9 bases between. The CDR3 totals 13 residues.

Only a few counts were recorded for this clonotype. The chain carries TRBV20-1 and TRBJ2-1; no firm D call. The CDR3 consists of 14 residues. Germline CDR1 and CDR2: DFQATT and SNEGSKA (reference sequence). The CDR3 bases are TGCAGCGCTCCCATGGGCCCGGCGTACAATGAGCAGTTCTTC. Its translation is CSAPMGPAYNEQFF.

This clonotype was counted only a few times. The DNA for the CDR3 is TGCGCCAGCAGCCAAGATGGGACTAGCGGGAGCGAGCAGTACTTC. It yields the protein CASSQDGTSGSEQYF. The rearrangement links TRBV4-1 to TRBJ2-7, with 14 nucleotides matching TRBD2. J gave up 6 bases and V 0 bases, and 1 base lay outside the gene matches. This CDR3 comprises 15 residues. Germline values: CDR1 MGHRA, CDR2 YSYEKL.

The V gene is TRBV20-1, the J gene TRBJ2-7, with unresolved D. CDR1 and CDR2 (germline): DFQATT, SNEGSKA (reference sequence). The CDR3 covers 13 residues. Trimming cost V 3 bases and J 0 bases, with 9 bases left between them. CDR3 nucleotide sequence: TGCAGTGCTAGTTCTCGAAACTCCTACGAGCAGTACTTC. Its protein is CSASSRNSYEQYF.

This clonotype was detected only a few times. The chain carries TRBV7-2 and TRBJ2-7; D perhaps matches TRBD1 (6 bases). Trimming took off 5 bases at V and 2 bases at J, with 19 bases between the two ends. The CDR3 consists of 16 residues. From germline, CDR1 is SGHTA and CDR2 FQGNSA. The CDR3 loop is CASSVSSGVWPYEQYF. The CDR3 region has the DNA TGTGCCAGCAGCGTCAGTTCAGGGGTCTGGCCCTACGAGCAGTACTTC.

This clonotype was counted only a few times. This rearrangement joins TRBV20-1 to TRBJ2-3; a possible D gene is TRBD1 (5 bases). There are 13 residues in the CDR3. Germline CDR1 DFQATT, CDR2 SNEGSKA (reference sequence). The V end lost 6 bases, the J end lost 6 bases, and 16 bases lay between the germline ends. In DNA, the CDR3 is TGCAGTGCCGCAAACGGGCCAGGGGATACGCAGTATTTT. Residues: CSAANGPGDTQYF.

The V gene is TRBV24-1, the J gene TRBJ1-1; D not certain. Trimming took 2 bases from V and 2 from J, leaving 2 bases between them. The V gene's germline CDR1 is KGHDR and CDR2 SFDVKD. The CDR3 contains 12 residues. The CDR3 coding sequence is TGTGCCACCAGTGATTCTAACACTGAAGCTTTCTTT. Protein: CATSDSNTEAFF.